The source of this T cell receptor beta chain is a study of neurological immune-mediated disorders. Synthesis of cDNA was accomplished via 5'RACE employing 10-nucleotide random UMIs. Over 190 million TCR-beta sequences from 15-18 subjects came out of each sequencing run. TCRdb used MiXCR to reprocess the 5' RACE reads, holding one entry per CDR3 protein. The sample holds tens of thousands of distinct CDR3 sequences; around 4.7% are singletons and the top ten take around 3.4%. Points from the study as a whole: Private repertoires in all groups were suggested by the finding that expanded clones across subjects shared no CDR3 amino acid sequences. One related-CDR3 cluster, which may be a signature, held the repertoires of 18 of 34 multiple sclerosis patients after phylogenetic grouping.

This clonotype was picked up many times. The antigen is not known. V lost 4 bases to trimming and J lost 3 bases; unmatched junction nucleotides: 15. The CDR3 totals 17 residues. Germline assignment: CDR1 DFQATT and CDR2 SNEGSKA (reference sequence). The chain joins TRBV20-1 to TRBJ2-5; 9 bases agree with TRBD2. The specimen sequenced was PBMCs. This TCR derives from a woman in her fifties or sixties with multiple sclerosis. The CDR3 DNA is TGCAGTGCTATATCTCTATTTGCGGGGGGGCCCGAAGAGACCCAGTACTTC. Protein product: CSAISLFAGGPEETQYF.